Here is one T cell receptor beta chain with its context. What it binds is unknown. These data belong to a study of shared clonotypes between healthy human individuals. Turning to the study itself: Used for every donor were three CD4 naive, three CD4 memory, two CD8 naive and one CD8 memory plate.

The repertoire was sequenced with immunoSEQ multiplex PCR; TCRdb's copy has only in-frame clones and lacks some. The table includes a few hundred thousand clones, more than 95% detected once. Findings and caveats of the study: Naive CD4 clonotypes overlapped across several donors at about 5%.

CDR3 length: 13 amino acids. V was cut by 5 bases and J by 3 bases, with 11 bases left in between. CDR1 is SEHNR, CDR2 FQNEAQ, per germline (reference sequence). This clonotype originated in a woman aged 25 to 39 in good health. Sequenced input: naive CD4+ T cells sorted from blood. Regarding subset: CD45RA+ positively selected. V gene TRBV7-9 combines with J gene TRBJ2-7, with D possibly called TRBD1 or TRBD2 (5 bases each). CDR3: CASSPGRIYEQYF. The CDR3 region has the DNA TGTGCCAGCAGCCCGGGACGGATCTACGAGCAGTACTTC.